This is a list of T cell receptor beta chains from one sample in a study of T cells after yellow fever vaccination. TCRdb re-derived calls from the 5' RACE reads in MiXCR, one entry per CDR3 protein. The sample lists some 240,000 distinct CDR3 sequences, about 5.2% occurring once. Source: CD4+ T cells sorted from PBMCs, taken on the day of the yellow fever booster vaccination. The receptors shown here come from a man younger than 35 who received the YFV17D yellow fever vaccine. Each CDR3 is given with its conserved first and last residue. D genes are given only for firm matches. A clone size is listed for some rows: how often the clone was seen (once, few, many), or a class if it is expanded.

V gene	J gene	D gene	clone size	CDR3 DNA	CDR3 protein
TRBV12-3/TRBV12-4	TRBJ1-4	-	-	TGTGCCAGCAGTCTTCTCGAGGGAGAAAAACTGTTTTTT	CASSLLEGEKLFF
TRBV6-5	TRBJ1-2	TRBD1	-	TGTGCCAGCTCAGGGACAGGGAACTATGGCTACACCTTC	CASSGTGNYGYTF
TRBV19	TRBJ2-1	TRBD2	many	TGTGCCAGTAGTAGGGGGACTAGCGGGGGGGCTCCATACAATGAGCAGTTCTTC	CASSRGTSGGAPYNEQFF
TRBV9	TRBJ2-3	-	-	TGTGCCAGCAGCGCACAGGGAGGCACAGATACGCAGTATTTT	CASSAQGGTDTQYF
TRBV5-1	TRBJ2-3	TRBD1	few	TGCGCCAGCAGCGGGGGACAGGAGACAGATACGCAGTATTTT	CASSGGQETDTQYF
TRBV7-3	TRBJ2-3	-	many	TGTGCCAGCAGCTTAAATCCCGGATCGGGTACGCAGTATTTT	CASSLNPGSGTQYF
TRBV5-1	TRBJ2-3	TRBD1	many	TGCGCCAGCAGCTTGGGGCACGGGACAGGGATCACAGATACGCAGTATTTT	CASSLGHGTGITDTQYF
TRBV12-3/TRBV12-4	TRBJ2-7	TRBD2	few	TGTGCCAGCAGTCCAACCGGGACTAGCGGGGGGTCCGAGCAGTACTTC	CASSPTGTSGGSEQYF
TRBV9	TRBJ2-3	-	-	TGTGCCAGCAGCGTAAGCAGGGCAGATACGCAGTATTTT	CASSVSRADTQYF
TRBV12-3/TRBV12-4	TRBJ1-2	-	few	TGTGCCAGCAGTTTCTGGAGCAACGGCTACACCTTC	CASSFWSNGYTF
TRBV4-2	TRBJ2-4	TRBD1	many	TGTGCCAGCAGCACCGGGACAGGGGGCCAAAACATTCAGTACTTC	CASSTGTGGQNIQYF
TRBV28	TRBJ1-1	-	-	TGTGCCAGCAGTTTACCGGGGCAGAGGAAATTGAACACTGAAGCTTTCTTT	CASSLPGQRKLNTEAFF
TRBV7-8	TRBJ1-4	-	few	TGTGCCAGCAGCCAGAGCGGACTTGGAAAACTGTTTTTT	CASSQSGLGKLFF
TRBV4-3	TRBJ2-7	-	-	TGCGCCAGCAGCCAAGAGGGGGGTGACGAGCAGTACTTC	CASSQEGGDEQYF
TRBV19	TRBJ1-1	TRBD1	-	TGTGCCAGTACACCAGGGGGCGGGTACACTGAAGCTTTCTTT	CASTPGGGYTEAFF
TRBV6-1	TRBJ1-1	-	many	TGTGCCAGCAGTGAAGCGAGGACGGGAAACACTGAAGCTTTCTTT	CASSEARTGNTEAFF
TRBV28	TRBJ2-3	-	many	TGTGCCAGCAGTGGGGGGACTCCAGATACGCAGTATTTT	CASSGGTPDTQYF
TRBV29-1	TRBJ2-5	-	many	TGCAGCGGTGGTAACTACCAAGAGACCCAGTACTTC	CSGGNYQETQYF
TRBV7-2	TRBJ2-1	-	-	TGTGCCAGCAGCTTTAGGATGGCCGACCATGAGCAGTTCTTC	CASSFRMADHEQFF
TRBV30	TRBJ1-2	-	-	TGTGCCTGGAGTGTTACGAGGAACAGAATCGGATATGGCTACACCTTC	CAWSVTRNRIGYGYTF
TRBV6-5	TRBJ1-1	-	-	TGTGCCAGCAGTTACTCTCAGGGAGGGGACACTGAAGCTTTCTTT	CASSYSQGGDTEAFF
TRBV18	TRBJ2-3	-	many	TGTGCCAGCTCACCACCCGCAGGGCCTCTCACAGATACGCAGTATTTT	CASSPPAGPLTDTQYF
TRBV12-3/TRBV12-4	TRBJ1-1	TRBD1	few	TGTGCCAGCAGGGGGACAGGGCGCACTGAAGCTTTCTTT	CASRGTGRTEAFF
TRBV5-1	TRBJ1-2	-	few	TGCGCCAGCAGCTTCGGGGGGTTTAACTATGGCTACACCTTC	CASSFGGFNYGYTF
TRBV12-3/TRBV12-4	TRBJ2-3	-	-	TGTGCCAGCAGTAAGAGGGCAAGTGCTAGCACAGATACGCAGTATTTT	CASSKRASASTDTQYF
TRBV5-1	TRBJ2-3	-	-	TGCGCCAGCAGCTTTTCCAATCGGGGCATCACAGATACGCAGTATTTT	CASSFSNRGITDTQYF
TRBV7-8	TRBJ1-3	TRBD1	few	TGTGCCAGCAGCCAACGGACAGGGGGCTCTGGAAACACCATATATTTT	CASSQRTGGSGNTIYF
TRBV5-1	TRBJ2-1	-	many	TGCGCCAGCAGCACCTTCGGTGAGCAGTTCTTC	CASSTFGEQFF